This TCR beta chain came from a study of OX40 agonist ivuxolimab in advanced cancers. The method was immunoSEQ multiplex PCR; TCRdb's version includes in-frame clones alone and lacks a portion of them. Found here are 34,000 or so clones, more than 80% of them singletons; the top ten hold roughly a fifth. With 5 bases clipped from V and 2 bases from J, the junction kept 1 base outside the gene matches. Germline-derived CDR1 and CDR2 are GTSNPN and SVGIG (reference sequence). The CDR3 is 13 amino acids. By share, this clone ranks as medium-sized (0.01 to 0.1%). What it binds is unknown. Whole-study findings and limits: In CD8+ T cells, expanded clones were on average more numerous than in CD4+. Undetermined was the antigen specificity of the expanded peripheral T cells.

Specimen: CD4+ or CD8+ T cells sorted from blood, collected in a trial of the OX40 agonist ivuxolimab. This clonotype was sampled from an adult with an advanced solid tumor such as melanoma, head and neck, liver or kidney cancer. The V gene is TRBV30, the J gene TRBJ2-7, with TRBD2 matching 12 bases. In DNA form, the CDR3 reads TGTGCCTGGCGACTAGCGGGGGCCTACGAGCAGTACTTC. It encodes CAWRLAGAYEQYF.